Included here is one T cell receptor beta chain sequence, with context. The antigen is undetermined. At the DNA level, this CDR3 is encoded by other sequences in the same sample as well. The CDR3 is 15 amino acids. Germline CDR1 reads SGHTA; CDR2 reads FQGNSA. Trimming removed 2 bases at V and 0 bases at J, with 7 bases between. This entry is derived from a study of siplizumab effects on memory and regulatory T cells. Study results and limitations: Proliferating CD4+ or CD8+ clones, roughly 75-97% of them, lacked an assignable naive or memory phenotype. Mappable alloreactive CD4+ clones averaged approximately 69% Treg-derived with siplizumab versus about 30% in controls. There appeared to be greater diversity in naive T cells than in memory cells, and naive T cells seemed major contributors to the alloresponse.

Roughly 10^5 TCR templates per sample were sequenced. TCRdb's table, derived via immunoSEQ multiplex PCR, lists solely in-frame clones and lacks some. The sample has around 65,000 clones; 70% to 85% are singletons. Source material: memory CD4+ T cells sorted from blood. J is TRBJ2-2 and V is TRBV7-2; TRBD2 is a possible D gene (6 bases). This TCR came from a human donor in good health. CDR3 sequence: CASSLPGANTGELFF. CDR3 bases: TGTGCCAGCAGCTTACCGGGGGCGAACACCGGGGAGCTGTTTTTT.